The 18 T cell receptor beta chains reported below all come from one sample, sequenced in a study of T cell responses to AZD1222 COVID-19 vaccine. Assay: immunoSEQ multiplex PCR; the TCRdb copy retains only in-frame clones and omits some. The sample carries around 96,000 clones, around 84% recorded once. Specimen: peripheral blood, collected 28 days after the second AZD1222 dose. These receptors were obtained from an adult who received the AZD1222 COVID-19 vaccine.

The V call is TRBV3-1 (or the pseudogene TRBV3-2), the J call TRBJ1-4, with TRBD1 as a possible D gene (6 bases). The V end lost 5 bases, the J end lost 4 bases, and 8 bases lay between the germline ends. The CDR3 extends over 13 amino acids. Germline CDR1 LGHDT, CDR2 YNNKEL (reference sequence). The CDR3 reads CASSSRGNEKLFF. CDR3 coding DNA: TGTGCCAGCAGCTCCAGGGGTAATGAAAAACTGTTTTTT.

This CDR3 is CASSSRGGAGELFF. In nucleotides, the CDR3 is TGTGCCAGCAGCTCGCGGGGCGGGGCCGGGGAGCTGTTTTTT. The V and J genes are TRBV7-2 and TRBJ2-2; D is possibly TRBD2 (6 bases). Trimming pared 4 bases from V and 6 bases from J, leaving 12 bases between. The CDR3 is made up of 14 amino acids. Germline V gene lookup returns CDR1 SGHTA and CDR2 FQGNSA.

This clone was seen a handful of times. The CDR3 is CAPRGTAMSRGNTEAFF. CDR3 coding DNA: TGTGCCCCCCGAGGAACAGCTATGTCTCGGGGGAACACTGAAGCTTTCTTT. The gene calls are TRBV5-8 and TRBJ1-1; no reliable D call. Germline CDR1 and CDR2: SGHTS and YDEGEE. The CDR3 is 17 amino acids. Trimming left V 10 bases short and J 1 base short, with 26 bases between.

The V and J genes are TRBV7-9 and TRBJ2-5; tentatively, D is TRBD1 or TRBD2 (5 bases each). The CDR3 sequence is 16 residues long. Germline V CDR1 and CDR2: SEHNR, FQNEAQ (reference sequence). V was clipped by 5 bases and J by 7 bases, with 23 bases between them. CDR3 sequence (DNA): TGTGCCAGCAGCCCCATTGGGGGTCGTGTAGGAGTGACCCAGTACTTC. Its translation: CASSPIGGRVGVTQYF.

This chain uses TRBV11-3 with TRBJ2-5, with D perhaps TRBD2 (5 bases). The CDR3 totals 14 residues. Germline V gene data show CDR1 as SGHNT and CDR2 as YENEEA. V was shortened by 4 bases and J by 5 bases, with 14 bases between the two germline ends. In nucleotides, the CDR3 is TGTGCCAGCAGCTCCGGAGGCCACGGGGAGACCCAGTACTTC. It yields the protein CASSSGGHGETQYF.

This chain uses TRBV7-3 with TRBJ2-3, with 7 bases lining up with TRBD2. V was clipped by 1 base and J by 8 bases; unmatched bases: 6. Germline V gives CDR1 SGHTA, CDR2 FQGTGA. This CDR3 is 14 amino acids long. CDR3 amino acids: CASSLSRGVGTQYF. The CDR3 DNA follows: TGTGCCAGCAGCTTAAGCCGGGGGGTCGGTACGCAGTATTTT.

The CDR3 nucleotides read TGTGCCAGCAGCTTAGCAGGAGGTATGGGGGGCAATGAGCAGTTCTTC. This translates into CASSLAGGMGGNEQFF. The chain recombines TRBV7-9 with TRBJ2-1; tentative D call: TRBD2 (6 bases). Trimming removed 0 bases from V and 6 bases from J, with 15 bases in between. The CDR3 extends over 16 amino acids. Germline V gene sequence: CDR1 SEHNR, CDR2 FQNEAQ (reference sequence).

The chain couples TRBV2 to TRBJ2-3; TRBD1 matches 7 bases. This CDR3 spans 14 amino acids. Germline V CDR1 and CDR2: SNHLY, FYNNEI. The junction had 7 bases not matched to a gene; V was cut back by 6 bases and J by 4 bases. The CDR3 coding sequence is TGTGCCAGCAGGGTATTGCAGGGGGCAGATACGCAGTATTTT. Its protein is CASRVLQGADTQYF. Filled out from reference TRBV2 and TRBJ2-3, the complete variable domain reads EPEVTQTPSHQVTQMGQEVILRCVPISNHLYFYWYRQILGQKVEFLVSFYNNEISEKSEIFDDQFSVERPDGSNFTLKIRSTKLEDSAMYFCASRVLQGADTQYFGPGTRLTVL.

This chain joins TRBV9 and TRBJ2-5; D gene uncertain. Germline V lookup: CDR1 SGDLS, CDR2 YYNGEE. Trimming took off 5 bases at V and 0 bases at J, with 14 bases between the two ends. The CDR3 loop spans 15 amino acids. CDR3: CASRLKVGDQETQYF. DNA of the CDR3: TGTGCCAGCAGATTGAAGGTTGGCGACCAAGAGACCCAGTACTTC.

V is TRBV6-6 and J is TRBJ1-1, with 9 bases aligning to TRBD1. CDR1 is MNHNY, CDR2 SVGAGI, per germline (reference sequence). The CDR3 runs to 14 residues. Unmatched junction bases numbered 7, after V lost 7 bases and J lost 4 bases. CDR3 loop: CASTQQGAGTEAFF. CDR3 nucleotide sequence: TGTGCCAGCACTCAACAGGGGGCCGGCACTGAAGCTTTCTTT.

The CDR3 DNA is TGTGCCAGCAGTTTACAACAGGGCCCAGATACGCAGTATTTT. Translated: CASSLQQGPDTQYF. The chain is built from TRBV28 and TRBJ2-3; tentatively, D is TRBD1 (6 bases). The germline CDR1 and CDR2 sequences are MDHEN and SYDVKM. V was clipped by 2 bases and J by 4 bases, with 10 bases between them. The CDR3 has 14 residues. Together with reference TRBV28 and TRBJ2-3, the CDR3 gives the full variable domain: DVKVTQSSRYLVKRTGEKVFLECVQDMDHENMFWYRQDPGLGLRLIYFSYDVKMKEKGDIPEGYSVSREKKERFSLILESASTNQTSMYLCASSLQQGPDTQYFGPGTRLTVL.

This clone was detected only a few times. V gene TRBV11-1 combines with J gene TRBJ2-1, with 8 bases fitting TRBD2. Per germline, CDR1 SGHAT and CDR2 FQDESV (reference sequence). V shed 5 bases and J 1 base; nucleotides not matched to a gene: 7. CDR3 length equals 16 residues. The CDR3 nucleotides read TGTGCCAGCAGCGCAATAACTAGCGGATCCTACAATGAGCAGTTCTTC. Amino acids: CASSAITSGSYNEQFF.

As DNA, the CDR3 is TGTGCCAGCAGTTATAACCGGGACAGGGCCACAGATACGCAGTATTTT. Protein sequence: CASSYNRDRATDTQYF. The chain is built from TRBV6-2 or TRBV6-3 and TRBJ2-3, with 9 bases lining up with TRBD1. CDR1 is MNHEY and CDR2 is SVGEGT in the germline V gene. V shed 3 bases and J 2 bases; nucleotides not matched to a gene: 6. The CDR3 covers 16 residues.

The chain joins TRBV11-2 to TRBJ2-3, with D unclear. CDR1 and CDR2 (germline): SGHAT, FQNNGV. V was clipped by 3 bases and J by 4 bases, with 2 bases between them. The CDR3 totals 11 residues. The CDR3 DNA is TGTGCCAGCAGCTTCCCAGATACGCAGTATTTT. This translates into CASSFPDTQYF.

This rearrangement joins TRBV18 to TRBJ1-4, with 9 bases identical to TRBD1. The CDR3 contains 15 residues. The trim removed 2 bases at V and 8 bases at J, leaving 6 bases unmatched. Germline assignment: CDR1 KGHSH and CDR2 LQKENI. CDR3 region: CASSPIGTGSEKLFF. CDR3 coding DNA: TGTGCCAGCTCACCAATAGGGACAGGGTCCGAAAAACTGTTTTTT.

The chain has TRBV10-1 and TRBJ2-1; 7 bases align to TRBD1. This CDR3 contains 17 residues. CDR1 is WNHNN, CDR2 SYGVQD, per germline (reference sequence). V lost 6 bases, J lost 0 bases, and 11 bases stayed unmatched. The CDR3 is CASSNPRGQSSYNEQFF. In DNA form, the CDR3 reads TGCGCCAGCAGCAACCCGAGGGGGCAAAGCTCCTACAATGAGCAGTTCTTC.

V is TRBV6-5 and J is TRBJ1-5; D is unclear. Looked up from germline, CDR1 is MNHEY and CDR2 is SVGAGI. Trimming shortened V by 7 bases and J by 1 base, and 11 bases separated the two germline ends. The CDR3 runs 14 residues. CDR3 sequence: CASTLQASNQPQHF. CDR3 coding DNA: TGTGCCAGCACCCTTCAGGCCAGCAATCAGCCCCAGCATTTT.

The chain couples TRBV5-1 to TRBJ1-4; maybe TRBD1 (5 bases). The germline V gene encodes CDR1 SGHRS and CDR2 YFSETQ. This CDR3 has 16 residues. V shed 0 bases and J shed 0 bases, with 9 bases lying between them. The CDR3 nucleotides read TGCGCCAGCAGCTTGGGGGAGGGGACAACTAATGAAAAACTGTTTTTT. This gives the protein CASSLGEGTTNEKLFF.